Following are 14 T cell receptor beta chains from one sample sequenced in a study of blood T cell repertoires in COVID-19. Some clones are missing from TCRdb's copy, which holds only in-frame ones; the method was immunoSEQ multiplex PCR. Of hundreds of thousands of clones listed, 85% to 90% are singletons. Source material: PBMCs or T cells enriched from blood (not recorded which). Receptor source: a man between 18 and 35 years old who had recovered from COVID-19.

This clone was seen only a few times. CDR3 amino acids: CASSGLQGRNSPLHF. The CDR3 DNA reads TGTGCCAGCAGTGGATTACAGGGAAGGAATTCACCCCTCCACTTT. The J gene is TRBJ1-6, the V gene TRBV2; perhaps TRBD1 as D (6 bases). The germline V and J ends were trimmed by 4 bases and 7 bases, with 14 bases remaining between them. The CDR3 contains 15 residues. Germline-derived CDR1 and CDR2 are SNHLY and FYNNEI.

In DNA, the CDR3 is TGTGCCAGCAGCTGGGACAGGGACTCTGGAAACACCATATATTTT. It is translated as CASSWDRDSGNTIYF. V usage is TRBV5-5 and J usage is TRBJ1-3; 9 nucleotides agree with TRBD1. Looked up from germline, CDR1 is SGHKS and CDR2 is YYEKEE (reference sequence). The J segment lost 0 bases and the V segment lost 3 bases, leaving 1 base of the junction unmatched. The CDR3 sequence is 15 residues long.

V gene TRBV6-2 or TRBV6-3 combines with J gene TRBJ2-1, with 12 bases aligning to TRBD2. V trimming: 0 bases; J trimming: 6 bases; junction bases outside the gene matches: 6. Germline V gives CDR1 MNHEY, CDR2 SVGEGT. CDR3 length: 17 amino acids. CDR3 sequence (DNA): TGTGCCAGCAGTTACTCGACTAGCGGGAGATTTGGCAATGAGCAGTTCTTC. Protein product: CASSYSTSGRFGNEQFF.

J is TRBJ1-6 and V is TRBV2; 8 positions match TRBD1. The CDR3 consists of 13 residues. With V trimmed by 7 bases and J by 5 bases, 1 base remained unmatched. CDR1 SNHLY and CDR2 FYNNEI come from the germline V gene. Here the CDR3 reads CASKGQDNSPLHF. CDR3 nucleotides: TGTGCCAGCAAGGGACAGGATAATTCACCCCTCCACTTT. Full variable domain (outside the CDR3, taken from reference TRBV2 and TRBJ1-6): EPEVTQTPSHQVTQMGQEVILRCVPISNHLYFYWYRQILGQKVEFLVSFYNNEISEKSEIFDDQFSVERPDGSNFTLKIRSTKLEDSAMYFCASKGQDNSPLHFGNGTRLTVT.

This rearrangement joins TRBV21-1 to TRBJ1-5; TRBD1, the D gene given by the table, was not confirmed from the DNA. TRBV21-1 is a pseudogene. The CDR3 runs to 16 residues. CDR3 in DNA: TGTGCCAGCAGCAAAGATCGACAGGCTTACAATCAGCCCCAGCATTTT. Amino acids: CASSKDRQAYNQPQHF.

In the case of this clone: The sample holds other DNA sequences that translate to the same CDR3. This chain links TRBV5-1 with TRBJ1-2; 7 bases agree with TRBD1. Unmatched junction bases numbered 3, after V lost 0 bases and J lost 4 bases. The CDR3 covers 14 residues. Germline V gives CDR1 SGHRS, CDR2 YFSETQ. The CDR3 reads CASSLGQGPYGYTF. CDR3 sequence (DNA): TGCGCCAGCAGCTTGGGACAGGGCCCCTATGGCTACACCTTC. The complete variable domain, with remaining parts taken from reference TRBV5-1 and TRBJ1-2, reads KAGVTQTPRYLIKTRGQQVTLSCSPISGHRSVSWYQQTPGQGLQFLFEYFSETQRNKGNFPGRFSGRQFSNSRSEMNVSTLELGDSALYLCASSLGQGPYGYTFGSGTRLTVV.

This chain uses TRBV7-9 with TRBJ2-7; D call uncertain. The germline V gene has CDR1 SEHNR and CDR2 FQNEAQ (reference sequence). The CDR3 has 11 residues. Trimming removed 4 bases at V and 3 bases at J, with 4 bases between. CDR3 amino acids: CASSSYYEQYF. The CDR3 nucleotides are TGTGCCAGCAGCTCCTACTACGAGCAGTACTTC.

This chain joins TRBV5-4 and TRBJ2-3; 7 bases fit TRBD1. There are 16 residues in the CDR3. Germline CDR1 reads SGHNT; CDR2 reads YYREEE (reference sequence). Unmatched junction bases numbered 7, after V lost 0 bases and J lost 3 bases. CDR3 in amino acids: CASSLASGGRTDTQYF. Here the CDR3 DNA reads TGTGCCAGCAGCTTGGCGTCAGGGGGACGGACAGATACGCAGTATTTT.

CDR3 nucleotides: TGCGCCAGCAGCTACCGGTCGGAGGTCAATGAGCAGTTCTTC. As protein: CASSYRSEVNEQFF. This sequence joins TRBV5-1 and TRBJ2-1, with D perhaps matching TRBD2 (5 bases). Germline lookup yields CDR1 SGHRS and CDR2 YFSETQ. Trimming removed 3 bases at V and 6 bases at J, with 13 bases between. The CDR3 has 14 residues. The entire variable domain, with the rest obtained from reference TRBV5-1 and TRBJ2-1, is as follows: KAGVTQTPRYLIKTRGQQVTLSCSPISGHRSVSWYQQTPGQGLQFLFEYFSETQRNKGNFPGRFSGRQFSNSRSEMNVSTLELGDSALYLCASSYRSEVNEQFFGPGTRLTVL.

This rearrangement joins TRBV7-9 to TRBJ1-4, with 8 bases fitting TRBD1. J was trimmed by 4 bases and V by 0 bases; bases with no gene match: 7. CDR3 length: 17 amino acids. The germline V gene has CDR1 SEHNR and CDR2 FQNEAQ (reference sequence). In DNA, the CDR3 is TGTGCCAGCAGCTTAGCCTTCTGGGACAGGAATAATGAAAAACTGTTTTTT. Translation: CASSLAFWDRNNEKLFF.

The rearrangement uses TRBV21-1 and TRBJ2-7; the DNA was not compared with TRBD1, the D call given in the table. TRBV21-1 constitutes a pseudogene. The CDR3 spans 15 residues. The DNA of the CDR3 is TGTGCCAGCAGCCACCAGGGCTTTGGGGCCTACGAGCAGTACTTC. Translation: CASSHQGFGAYEQYF.

J is TRBJ2-7 and V is TRBV7-8; perhaps TRBD2 as D (5 bases). The CDR3 has 13 amino acids. CDR1 is SGHVS and CDR2 is FQNEAQ in the germline V gene. V was shortened by 4 bases and J by 6 bases, with 13 bases between the two germline ends. The CDR3, as DNA: TGTGCCAGCAGCTCCTCGAGGGAAGGCGAGCAGTACTTC. Protein sequence: CASSSSREGEQYF.

The rearrangement joins TRBV11-3 to TRBJ2-1; 7 positions agree with TRBD1. Germline lookup yields CDR1 SGHNT and CDR2 YENEEA. V lost 5 bases to trimming and J lost 8 bases; unmatched junction nucleotides: 15. This CDR3 comprises 16 residues. This CDR3 is CASSPYSGGMVDEQFF. CDR3 in DNA: TGTGCCAGCAGCCCATACTCAGGGGGTATGGTCGATGAGCAGTTCTTC.

This chain joins TRBV19 and TRBJ1-4; 7 bases match TRBD1. From germline, CDR1 is LNHDA and CDR2 SQIVND (reference sequence). The ends lost 7 bases at V and 3 bases at J; junction bases unmatched: 17. The CDR3 consists of 18 residues. CDR3 sequence reads: CASTPPRGRGSANEKLFF. DNA of the CDR3: TGTGCCAGTACCCCCCCCAGGGGCAGGGGGTCTGCTAATGAAAAACTGTTTTTT. The full variable domain, rest sourced from reference TRBV19 and TRBJ1-4, is DGGITQSPKYLFRKEGQNVTLSCEQNLNHDAMYWYRQDPGQGLRLIYYSQIVNDFQKGDIAEGYSVSREKKESFPLTVTSAQKNPTAFYLCASTPPRGRGSANEKLFFGSGTQLSVL.